One sample yielded the 5 T cell receptor beta chains listed below, sequenced in a study of post-analysis software for immune sequencing data (dated by TCRdb to the mid-2010s). Results and caveats for the whole study, not just this receptor: Several TRBV segments, including TRBV5-6, TRBV5-1 and TRBV20-1, were significantly more frequent in patients than controls.

Receptor libraries were prepared by PCR. These reads were obtained on an Illumina HiSeq 2500. To reduce PCR and sequencing biases, unique molecular identifiers were built into the TCR beta cDNA libraries. The public sequencing data were trimmed at Q25 with fastp and processed into clonotypes with MiXCR by TCRdb, which kept only in-frame beta chains. Every entry covers one CDR3 protein and lists the most common genes and DNA from its rows. This sample holds over 250,000 distinct CDR3 sequences; roughly a third were observed only once. The ten largest clones take up more than 4% of the sample. These receptors are not linked to any known antigen. The sample was blood. The receptors come from a girl between 10 and 17 years old with multiple sclerosis.

Ten or more counts support this clonotype. The chain has TRBV4-1 and TRBJ1-2; a weak D match, TRBD1 (6 bases). Germline CDR1 MGHRA, CDR2 YSYEKL. The CDR3 is made up of 15 amino acids. The germline V and J ends were trimmed by 3 bases and 4 bases, with 15 bases remaining between them. Here the CDR3 DNA reads TGCGCCAGCAGCCAGGAACAGGGTGGGGGCTATGGCTACACCTTC. Translated, it gives CASSQEQGGGYGYTF.

The chain couples TRBV7-2 to TRBJ2-3; D possibly corresponds to TRBD1 (6 bases). The V gene's germline CDR1 is SGHTA and CDR2 FQGNSA. V gave up 7 bases and J gave up 3 bases, with 23 bases separating them. The CDR3 extends over 17 amino acids. CDR3 loop: CASTFRRGTMGTDTQYF. The CDR3 DNA sequence: TGTGCCAGCACCTTTCGAAGGGGGACAATGGGGACAGATACGCAGTATTTT.

V gene TRBV6-1 combines with J gene TRBJ2-1; 7 positions match TRBD2. The CDR3 sequence is 15 residues long. From germline, CDR1 is MNHNS and CDR2 SASEGT. Trimming at V came to 8 bases and at J to 4 bases, leaving 11 bases not matched to a gene. CDR3 DNA: TGTGCCAGCGTGGGTAGCCGGGGACTATACAATGAGCAGTTCTTC. Translated: CASVGSRGLYNEQFF.

This clonotype was observed once. The chain recombines TRBV18 with TRBJ2-4; the match to TRBD1 covers 7 bases. The CDR3 covers 14 residues. CDR1 and CDR2 (germline): KGHSH, LQKENI. J lost 1 base, V lost 6 bases, and 3 bases had no gene match. The CDR3 is CASSKTGAKNIQYF. DNA of the CDR3: TGTGCCAGCTCCAAGACAGGGGCCAAAAACATTCAGTACTTC.

The table lists this clonotype with a few counts. The V call is TRBV20-1, the J call TRBJ1-1; no clear D gene. Trimming left V 0 bases short and J 8 bases short, with 10 bases between. This CDR3 contains 12 residues. Germline V gives CDR1 DFQATT, CDR2 SNEGSKA (reference sequence). The CDR3 is CSARDRRREAFF. CDR3 DNA: TGCAGTGCTAGAGATCGGCGAAGAGAAGCTTTCTTT.